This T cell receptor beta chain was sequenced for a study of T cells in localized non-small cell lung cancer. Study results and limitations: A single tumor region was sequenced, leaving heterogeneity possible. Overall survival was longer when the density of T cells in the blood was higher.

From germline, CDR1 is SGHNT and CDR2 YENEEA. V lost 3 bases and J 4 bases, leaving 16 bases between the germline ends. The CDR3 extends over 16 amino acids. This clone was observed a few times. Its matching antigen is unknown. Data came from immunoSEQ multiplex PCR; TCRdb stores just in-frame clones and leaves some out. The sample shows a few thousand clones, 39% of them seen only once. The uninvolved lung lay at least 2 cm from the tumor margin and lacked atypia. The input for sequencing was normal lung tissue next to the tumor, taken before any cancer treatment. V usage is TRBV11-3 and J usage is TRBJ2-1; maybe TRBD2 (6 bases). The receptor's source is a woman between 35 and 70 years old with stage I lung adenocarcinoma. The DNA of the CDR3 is TGTGCCAGCAGCTTTCTAGCGTCCGGTATATACAATGAGCAGTTCTTC. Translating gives CASSFLASGIYNEQFF.